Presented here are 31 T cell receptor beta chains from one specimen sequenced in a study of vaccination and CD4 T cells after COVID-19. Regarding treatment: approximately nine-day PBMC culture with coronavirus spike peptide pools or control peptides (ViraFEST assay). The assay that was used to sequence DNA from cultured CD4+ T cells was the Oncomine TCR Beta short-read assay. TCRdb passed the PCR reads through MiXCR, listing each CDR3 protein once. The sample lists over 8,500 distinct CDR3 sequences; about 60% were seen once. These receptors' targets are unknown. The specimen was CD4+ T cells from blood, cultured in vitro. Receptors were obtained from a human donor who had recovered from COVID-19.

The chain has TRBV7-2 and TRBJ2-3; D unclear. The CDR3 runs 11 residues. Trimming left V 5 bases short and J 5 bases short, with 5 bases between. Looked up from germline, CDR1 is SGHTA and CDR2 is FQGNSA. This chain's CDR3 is CASSPQDTQYF. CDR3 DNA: TGTGCCAGCAGCCCGCAAGATACGCAGTATTTT.

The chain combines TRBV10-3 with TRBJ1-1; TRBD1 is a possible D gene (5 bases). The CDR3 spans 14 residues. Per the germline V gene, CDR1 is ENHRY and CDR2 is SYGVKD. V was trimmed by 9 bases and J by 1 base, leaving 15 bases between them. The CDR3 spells CAIGLGAGNTEAFF. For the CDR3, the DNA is TGTGCCATAGGATTAGGGGCGGGGAACACTGAAGCTTTCTTT.

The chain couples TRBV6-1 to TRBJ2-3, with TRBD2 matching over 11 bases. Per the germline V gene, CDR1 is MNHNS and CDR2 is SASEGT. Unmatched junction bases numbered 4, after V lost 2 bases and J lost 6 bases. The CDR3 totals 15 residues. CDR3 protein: CASSETLAGGDTQYF. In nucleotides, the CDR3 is TGTGCCAGCAGTGAAACCCTAGCGGGAGGCGATACGCAGTATTTT.

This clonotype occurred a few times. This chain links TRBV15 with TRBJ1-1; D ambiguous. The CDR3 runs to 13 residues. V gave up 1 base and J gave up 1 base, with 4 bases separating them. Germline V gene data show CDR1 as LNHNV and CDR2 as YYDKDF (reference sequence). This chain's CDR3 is CATSRAENTEAFF. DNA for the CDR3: TGTGCCACCAGCAGAGCCGAGAACACTGAAGCTTTCTTT.

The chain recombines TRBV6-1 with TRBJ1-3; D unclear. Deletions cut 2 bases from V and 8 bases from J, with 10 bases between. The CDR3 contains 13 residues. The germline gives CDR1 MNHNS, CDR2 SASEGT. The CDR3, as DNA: TGTGCCAGCAGTGAAAGACCCGGAGACACCATATATTTT. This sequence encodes CASSERPGDTIYF.

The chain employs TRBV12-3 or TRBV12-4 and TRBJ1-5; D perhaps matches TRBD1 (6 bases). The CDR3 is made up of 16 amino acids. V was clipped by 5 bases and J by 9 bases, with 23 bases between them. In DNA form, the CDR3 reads TGTGCCAGCAGTCCAGGGACAAGGGGGACCCTTGGGCCCCAGCATTTT. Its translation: CASSPGTRGTLGPQHF.

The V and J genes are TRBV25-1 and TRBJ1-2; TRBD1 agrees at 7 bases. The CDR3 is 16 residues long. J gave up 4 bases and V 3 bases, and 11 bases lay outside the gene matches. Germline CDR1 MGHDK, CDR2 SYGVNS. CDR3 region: CASSDLWDSWGYGYTF. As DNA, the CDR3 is TGTGCCAGCAGTGATCTTTGGGACAGCTGGGGCTATGGCTACACCTTC.

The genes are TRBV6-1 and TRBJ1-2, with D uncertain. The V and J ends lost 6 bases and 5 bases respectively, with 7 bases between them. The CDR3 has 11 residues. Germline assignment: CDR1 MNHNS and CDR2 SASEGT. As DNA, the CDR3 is TGTGCCAGCAGAAGTTCATATGGCTACACCTTC. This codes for CASRSSYGYTF.

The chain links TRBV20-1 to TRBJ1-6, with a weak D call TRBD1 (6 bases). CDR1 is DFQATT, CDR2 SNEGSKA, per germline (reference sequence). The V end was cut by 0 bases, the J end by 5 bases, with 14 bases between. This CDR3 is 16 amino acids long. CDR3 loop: CSARDRGAVDNSPLHF. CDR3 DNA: TGCAGTGCTAGAGATCGGGGGGCCGTGGATAATTCACCCCTCCACTTT.

CDR3 nucleotide sequence: TGCAGTGCTTCGGCGGGGGCCTTCACAGATACGCAGTATTTT. It yields the protein CSASAGAFTDTQYF. This rearrangement joins TRBV20-1 to TRBJ2-3; D might be TRBD2 (7 bases). V lost 5 bases, J lost 2 bases, and 14 bases lay in between. In germline, CDR1 is DFQATT, CDR2 SNEGSKA (reference sequence). The CDR3 sequence is 14 residues long.

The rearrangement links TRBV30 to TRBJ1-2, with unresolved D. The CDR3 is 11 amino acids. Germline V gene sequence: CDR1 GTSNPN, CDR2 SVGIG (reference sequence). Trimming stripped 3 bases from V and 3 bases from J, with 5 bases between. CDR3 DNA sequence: TGTGCCTGGAGAACAGACTATGGCTACACCTTC. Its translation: CAWRTDYGYTF. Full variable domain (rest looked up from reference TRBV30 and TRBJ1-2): SQTIHQWPATLVQPVGSPLSLECTVEGTSNPNLYWYRQAAGRGLQLLFYSVGIGQISSEVPQNLSASRPQDRQFILSSKKLLLSDSGFYLCAWRTDYGYTFGSGTRLTVV.

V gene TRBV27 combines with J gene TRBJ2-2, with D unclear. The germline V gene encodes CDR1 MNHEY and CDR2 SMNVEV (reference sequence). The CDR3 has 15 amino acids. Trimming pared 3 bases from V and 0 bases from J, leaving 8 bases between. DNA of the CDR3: TGTGCCAGCAGTTTTAAATTCGCGAACACCGGGGAGCTGTTTTTT. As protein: CASSFKFANTGELFF.

The CDR3 nucleotides are TGTGCCAGCAGCACCGGACCTCGGAGGTACGAGCAGTACTTC. Translation: CASSTGPRRYEQYF. This chain connects TRBV7-9 to TRBJ2-7; possible D gene TRBD2, 5 bases. Germline lookup yields CDR1 SEHNR and CDR2 FQNEAQ (reference sequence). V lost 5 bases to trimming and J lost 4 bases, with 15 bases between them. The CDR3 is 14 amino acids.

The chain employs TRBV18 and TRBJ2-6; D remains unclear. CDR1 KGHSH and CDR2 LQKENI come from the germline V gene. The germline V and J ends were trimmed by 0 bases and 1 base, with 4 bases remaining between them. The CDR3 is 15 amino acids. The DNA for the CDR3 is TGTGCCAGCTCACCACCGAGTTCTGGGGCCAACGTCCTGACTTTC. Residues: CASSPPSSGANVLTF.

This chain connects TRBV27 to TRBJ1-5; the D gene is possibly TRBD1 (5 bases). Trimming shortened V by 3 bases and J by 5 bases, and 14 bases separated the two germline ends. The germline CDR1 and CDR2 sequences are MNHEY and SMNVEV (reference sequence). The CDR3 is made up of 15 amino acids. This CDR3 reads CASSFRAGNYQPQHF. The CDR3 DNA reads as TGTGCCAGCAGTTTCAGGGCGGGCAACTATCAGCCCCAGCATTTT.

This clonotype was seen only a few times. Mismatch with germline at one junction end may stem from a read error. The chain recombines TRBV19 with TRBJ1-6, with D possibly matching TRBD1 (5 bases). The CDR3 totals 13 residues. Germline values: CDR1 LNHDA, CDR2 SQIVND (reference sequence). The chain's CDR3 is CASRIGANSPLHF. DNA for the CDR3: TGTGCCAGTAGGATAGGGGCCAATTCACCCCTCCACTTT.

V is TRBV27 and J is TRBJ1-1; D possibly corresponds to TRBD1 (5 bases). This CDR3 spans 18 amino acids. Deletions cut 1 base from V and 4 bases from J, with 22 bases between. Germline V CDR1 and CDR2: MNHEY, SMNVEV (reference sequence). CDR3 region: CASSLLVGAGGDTTEAFF. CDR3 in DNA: TGTGCCAGCAGTTTATTGGTAGGCGCCGGGGGGGATACCACTGAAGCTTTCTTT.

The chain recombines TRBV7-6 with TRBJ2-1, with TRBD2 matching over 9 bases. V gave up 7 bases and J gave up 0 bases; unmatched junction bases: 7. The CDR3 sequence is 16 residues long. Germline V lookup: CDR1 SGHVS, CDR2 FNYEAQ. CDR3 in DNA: TGTGCCAGCAACCAAGGGGGACTAGCCTCCTACAATGAGCAGTTCTTC. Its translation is CASNQGGLASYNEQFF.

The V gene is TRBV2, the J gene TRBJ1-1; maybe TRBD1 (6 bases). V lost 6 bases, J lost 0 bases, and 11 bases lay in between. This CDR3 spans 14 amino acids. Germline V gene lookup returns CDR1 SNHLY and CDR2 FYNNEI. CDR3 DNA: TGTGCCAGCAGAGAGGGGGTTGTGAACACTGAAGCTTTCTTT. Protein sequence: CASREGVVNTEAFF.

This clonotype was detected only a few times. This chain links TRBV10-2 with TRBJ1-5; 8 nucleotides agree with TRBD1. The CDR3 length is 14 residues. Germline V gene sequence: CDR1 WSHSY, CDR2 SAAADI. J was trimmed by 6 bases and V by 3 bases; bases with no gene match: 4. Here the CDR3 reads CASSDDRGSQPQHF. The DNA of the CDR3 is TGCGCCAGCAGTGACGACAGGGGCAGTCAGCCCCAGCATTTT.

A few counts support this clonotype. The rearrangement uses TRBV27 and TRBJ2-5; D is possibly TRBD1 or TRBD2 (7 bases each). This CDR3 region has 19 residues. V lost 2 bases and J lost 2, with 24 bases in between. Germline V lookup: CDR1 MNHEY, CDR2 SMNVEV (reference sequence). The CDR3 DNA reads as TGTGCCAGCAGTTTAACCCCCCCCGGGGGAGGGGGCGGACAAGAGACCCAGTACTTC. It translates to CASSLTPPGGGGGQETQYF.

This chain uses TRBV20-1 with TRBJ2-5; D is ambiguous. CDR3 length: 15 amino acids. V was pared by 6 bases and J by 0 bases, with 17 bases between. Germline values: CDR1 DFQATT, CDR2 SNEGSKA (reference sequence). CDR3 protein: CSADAPNTYQETQYF. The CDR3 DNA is TGCAGTGCCGACGCCCCCAATACGTACCAAGAGACCCAGTACTTC.

CDR3 sequence: CASSLAGAGGETQYF. The CDR3 DNA reads as TGTGCCAGCAGCTTAGCAGGGGCAGGTGGAGAGACCCAGTACTTC. V and J are TRBV7-9 and TRBJ2-5; D perhaps matches TRBD1 (5 bases). The CDR3 extends over 15 amino acids. The germline V gene encodes CDR1 SEHNR and CDR2 FQNEAQ (reference sequence). The V gene lost 0 bases and the J gene lost 4 bases, with 12 bases spanning the gap.

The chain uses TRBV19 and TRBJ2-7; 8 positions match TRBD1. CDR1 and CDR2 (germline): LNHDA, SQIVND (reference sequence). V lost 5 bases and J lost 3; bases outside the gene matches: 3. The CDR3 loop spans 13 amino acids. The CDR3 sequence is CASSYDRGYEQYF. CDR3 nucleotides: TGTGCCAGTAGTTATGACAGGGGCTACGAGCAGTACTTC.

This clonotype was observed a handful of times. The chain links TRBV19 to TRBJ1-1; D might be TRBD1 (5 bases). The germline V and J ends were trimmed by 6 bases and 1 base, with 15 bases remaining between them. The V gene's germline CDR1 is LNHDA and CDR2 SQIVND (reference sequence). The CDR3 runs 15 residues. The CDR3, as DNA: TGTGCCAGTAGGAGGAGGGTCGGGGGGAACACTGAAGCTTTCTTT. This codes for CASRRRVGGNTEAFF.

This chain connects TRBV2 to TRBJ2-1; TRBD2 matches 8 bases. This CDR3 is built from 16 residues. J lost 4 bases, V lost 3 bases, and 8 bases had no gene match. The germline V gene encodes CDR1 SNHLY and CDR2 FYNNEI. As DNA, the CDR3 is TGTGCCAGCAGTGACCCAGGACTAGCACAATACAATGAGCAGTTCTTC. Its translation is CASSDPGLAQYNEQFF.

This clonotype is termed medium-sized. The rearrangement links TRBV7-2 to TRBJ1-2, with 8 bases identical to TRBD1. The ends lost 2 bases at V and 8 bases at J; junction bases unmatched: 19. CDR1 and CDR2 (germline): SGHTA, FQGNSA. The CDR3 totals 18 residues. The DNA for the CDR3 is TGTGCCAGCAGCTTATCGACACCAACGCGGACAGGGATGTACGGCTACACCTTC. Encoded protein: CASSLSTPTRTGMYGYTF. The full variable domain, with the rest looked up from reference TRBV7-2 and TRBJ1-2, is GAGVSQSPSNKVTEKGKDVELRCDPISGHTALYWYRQSLGQGLEFLIYFQGNSAPDKSGLPSDRFSAERTGGSVSTLTIQRTQQEDSAVYLCASSLSTPTRTGMYGYTFGSGTRLTVV.

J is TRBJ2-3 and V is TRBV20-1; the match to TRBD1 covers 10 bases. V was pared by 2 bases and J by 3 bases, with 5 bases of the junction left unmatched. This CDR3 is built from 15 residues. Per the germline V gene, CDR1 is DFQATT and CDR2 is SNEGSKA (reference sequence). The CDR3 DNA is TGCAGTGCTAGATCGTGGGACAGGGGAACAGATACGCAGTATTTT. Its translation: CSARSWDRGTDTQYF.

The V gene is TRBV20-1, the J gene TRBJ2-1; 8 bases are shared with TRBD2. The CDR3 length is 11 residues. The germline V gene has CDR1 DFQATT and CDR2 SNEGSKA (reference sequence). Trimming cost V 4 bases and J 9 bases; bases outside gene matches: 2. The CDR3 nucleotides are TGCAGTGCTAAGAGCGGGAGTGAGCAGTTCTTC. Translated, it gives CSAKSGSEQFF.

The CDR3 loop reads CASRGSRQGALNNEQFF. For the CDR3, the DNA is TGTGCCAGTAGAGGCTCTCGACAGGGGGCCCTAAACAATGAGCAGTTCTTC. The chain has TRBV19 and TRBJ2-1, with 10 bases that match TRBD1. CDR3 length: 17 residues. V lost 6 bases to trimming and J lost 5 bases; unmatched junction nucleotides: 13. Germline V CDR1 and CDR2: LNHDA, SQIVND (reference sequence).

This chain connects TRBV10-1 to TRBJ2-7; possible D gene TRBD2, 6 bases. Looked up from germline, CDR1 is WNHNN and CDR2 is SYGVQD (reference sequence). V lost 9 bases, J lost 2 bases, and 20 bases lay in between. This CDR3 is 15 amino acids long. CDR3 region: CARHLPSAPTYEQYF. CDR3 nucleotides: TGCGCCAGACATCTCCCTAGCGCTCCTACCTACGAGCAGTACTTC.